What follows describes a single T cell receptor (beta chain). After isolation, RNA underwent reverse transcription to generate cDNA as the sequencing template. Produced via immunoSEQ multiplex PCR; TCRdb's table is partial and in-frame only. The table lists some 240,000 clones, 57% of them singletons. This entry is derived from a study of CD8+ T cells in alopecia areata. For the study at large: Treated patients swallowed 5 to 10 mg of oral tofacitinib twice daily.

Alopecia areata patients provided lesional scalp punch biopsies and peripheral blood. Sequencing used CD4+ T cells sorted from blood, obtained at week 0. This clonotype originated in a human donor with alopecia areata.

This CDR3 is CASSQDRADEKLFF. In nucleotides, the CDR3 is TGTGCCAGCAGTCAGGACAGGGCGGACGAAAAACTGTTTTTT. The rearrangement uses TRBV5-4 and TRBJ1-4, with 8 bases fitting TRBD1. V shed 5 bases, J shed 8 bases, and the junction held 8 bases outside the gene matches. CDR3 size: 14 residues. Per germline, CDR1 SGHNT and CDR2 YYREEE (reference sequence).